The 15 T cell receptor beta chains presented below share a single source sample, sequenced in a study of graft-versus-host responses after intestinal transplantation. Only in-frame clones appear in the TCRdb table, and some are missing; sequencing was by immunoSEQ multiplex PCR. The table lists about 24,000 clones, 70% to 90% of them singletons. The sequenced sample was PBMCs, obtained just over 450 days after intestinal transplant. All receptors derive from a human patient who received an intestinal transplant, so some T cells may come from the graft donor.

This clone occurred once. The CDR3 DNA reads as TGTGCCAGCAGCTCCGACAGGCTGAACACTGAAGCTTTCTTT. This gives the protein CASSSDRLNTEAFF. The chain is built from TRBV9 and TRBJ1-1; D is possibly TRBD1 (6 bases). Per the germline V gene, CDR1 is SGDLS and CDR2 is YYNGEE. The V end lost 4 bases, the J end lost 0 bases, and 10 bases lay between the germline ends. The CDR3 has 14 residues.

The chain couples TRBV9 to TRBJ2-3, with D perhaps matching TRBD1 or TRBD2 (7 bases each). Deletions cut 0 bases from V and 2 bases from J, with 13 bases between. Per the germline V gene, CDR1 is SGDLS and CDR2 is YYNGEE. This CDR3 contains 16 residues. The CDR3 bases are TGTGCCAGCAGCGTAGGGGGAGGGGGCCACACAGATACGCAGTATTTT. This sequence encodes CASSVGGGGHTDTQYF.

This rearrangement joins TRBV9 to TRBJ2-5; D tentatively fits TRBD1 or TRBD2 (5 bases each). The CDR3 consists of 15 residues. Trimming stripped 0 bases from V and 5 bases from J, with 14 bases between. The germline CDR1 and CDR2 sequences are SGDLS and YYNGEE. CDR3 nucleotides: TGTGCCAGCAGCGTAGCTGGTGAGGGGCACGAGACCCAGTACTTC. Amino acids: CASSVAGEGHETQYF.

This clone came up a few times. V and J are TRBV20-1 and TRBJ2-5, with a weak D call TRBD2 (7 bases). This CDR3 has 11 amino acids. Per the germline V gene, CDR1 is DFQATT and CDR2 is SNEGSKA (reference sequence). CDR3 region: CSGGGGETQYF. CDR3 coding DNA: TGCAGCGGAGGGGGGGGAGAGACCCAGTACTTC.

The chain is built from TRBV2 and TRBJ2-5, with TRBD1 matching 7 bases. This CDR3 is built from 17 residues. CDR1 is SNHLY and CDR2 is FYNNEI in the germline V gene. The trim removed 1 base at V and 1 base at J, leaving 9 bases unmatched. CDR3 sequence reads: CASSEEGTERPQETQYF. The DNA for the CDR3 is TGTGCCAGCAGTGAAGAAGGGACAGAGAGACCCCAAGAGACCCAGTACTTC.

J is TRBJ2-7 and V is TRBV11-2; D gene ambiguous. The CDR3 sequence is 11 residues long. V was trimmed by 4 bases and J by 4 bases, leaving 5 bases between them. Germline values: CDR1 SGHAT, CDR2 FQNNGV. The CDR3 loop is CASSSKYEQYF. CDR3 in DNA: TGTGCCAGCAGCTCTAAATACGAGCAGTACTTC.

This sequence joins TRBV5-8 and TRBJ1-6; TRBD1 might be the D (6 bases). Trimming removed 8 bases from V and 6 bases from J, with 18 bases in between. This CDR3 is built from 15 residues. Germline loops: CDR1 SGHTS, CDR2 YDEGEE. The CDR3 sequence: CASLIGQLINSPLHF. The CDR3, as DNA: TGTGCCAGTCTGATTGGACAGTTAATTAATTCACCCCTCCACTTT. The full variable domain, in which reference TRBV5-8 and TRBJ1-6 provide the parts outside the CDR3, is EAGVTQSPTHLIKTRGQQATLRCSPISGHTSVYWYQQALGLGLQFLLWYDEGEERNRGNFPPRFSGRQFPNYSSELNVNALELEDSALYLCASLIGQLINSPLHFGNGTRLTVT.

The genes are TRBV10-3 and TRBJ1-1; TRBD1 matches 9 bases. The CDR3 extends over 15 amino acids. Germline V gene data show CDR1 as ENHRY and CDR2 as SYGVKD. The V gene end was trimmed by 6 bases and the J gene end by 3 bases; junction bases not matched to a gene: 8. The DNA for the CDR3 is TGTGCCATCAGCACCAGACAGGGGGGGGACACTGAAGCTTTCTTT. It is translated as CAISTRQGGDTEAFF.

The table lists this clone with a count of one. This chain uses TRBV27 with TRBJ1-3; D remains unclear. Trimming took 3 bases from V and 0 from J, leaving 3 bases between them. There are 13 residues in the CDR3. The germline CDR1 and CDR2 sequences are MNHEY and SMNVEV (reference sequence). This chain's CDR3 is CASSFNSGNTIYF. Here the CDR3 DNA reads TGTGCCAGCAGTTTCAACTCTGGAAACACCATATATTTT.

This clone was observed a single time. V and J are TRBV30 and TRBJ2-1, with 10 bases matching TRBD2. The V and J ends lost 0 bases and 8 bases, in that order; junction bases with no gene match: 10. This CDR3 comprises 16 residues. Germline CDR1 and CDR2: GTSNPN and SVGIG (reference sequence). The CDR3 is CAWSVLLAGAGDEQFF. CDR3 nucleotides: TGTGCCTGGAGTGTACTTCTAGCGGGAGCCGGGGATGAGCAGTTCTTC.

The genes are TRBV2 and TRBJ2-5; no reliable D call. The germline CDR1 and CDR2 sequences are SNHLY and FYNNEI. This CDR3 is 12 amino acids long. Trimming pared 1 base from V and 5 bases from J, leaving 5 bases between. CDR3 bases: TGTGCCAGCAGTGAAGGTCCGGAGACCCAGTACTTC. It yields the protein CASSEGPETQYF.

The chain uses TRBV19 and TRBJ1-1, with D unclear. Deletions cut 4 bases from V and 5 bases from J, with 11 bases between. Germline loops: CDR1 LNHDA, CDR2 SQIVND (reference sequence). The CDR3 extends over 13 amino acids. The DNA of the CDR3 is TGTGCCAGTAGTACCCCTATTTGGACTGAAGCTTTCTTT. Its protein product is CASSTPIWTEAFF.

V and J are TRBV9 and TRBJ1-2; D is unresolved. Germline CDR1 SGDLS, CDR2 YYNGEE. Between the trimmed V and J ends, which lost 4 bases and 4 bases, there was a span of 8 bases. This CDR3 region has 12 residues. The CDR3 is CASSTRPYGYTF. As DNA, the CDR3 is TGTGCCAGCAGCACCCGACCCTATGGCTACACCTTC.

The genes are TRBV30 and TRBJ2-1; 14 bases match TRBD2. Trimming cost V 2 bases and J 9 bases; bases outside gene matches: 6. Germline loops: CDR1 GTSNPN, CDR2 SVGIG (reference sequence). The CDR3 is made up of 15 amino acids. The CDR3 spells CAWSQGLAGDVEQFF. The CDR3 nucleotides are TGTGCCTGGAGTCAGGGACTAGCGGGAGATGTTGAGCAGTTCTTC.

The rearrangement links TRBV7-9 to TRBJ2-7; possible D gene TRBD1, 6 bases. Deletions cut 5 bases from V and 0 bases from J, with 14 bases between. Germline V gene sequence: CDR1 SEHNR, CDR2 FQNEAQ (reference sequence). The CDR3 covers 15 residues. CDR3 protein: CASSPGHSTSYEQYF. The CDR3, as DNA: TGTGCCAGCAGCCCGGGACATTCTACCTCCTACGAGCAGTACTTC. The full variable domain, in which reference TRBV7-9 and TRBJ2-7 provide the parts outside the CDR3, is DTGVSQNPRHKITKRGQNVTFRCDPISEHNRLYWYRQTLGQGPEFLTYFQNEAQLEKSRLLSDRFSAERPKGSFSTLEIQRTEQGDSAMYLCASSPGHSTSYEQYFGPGTRLTVT.